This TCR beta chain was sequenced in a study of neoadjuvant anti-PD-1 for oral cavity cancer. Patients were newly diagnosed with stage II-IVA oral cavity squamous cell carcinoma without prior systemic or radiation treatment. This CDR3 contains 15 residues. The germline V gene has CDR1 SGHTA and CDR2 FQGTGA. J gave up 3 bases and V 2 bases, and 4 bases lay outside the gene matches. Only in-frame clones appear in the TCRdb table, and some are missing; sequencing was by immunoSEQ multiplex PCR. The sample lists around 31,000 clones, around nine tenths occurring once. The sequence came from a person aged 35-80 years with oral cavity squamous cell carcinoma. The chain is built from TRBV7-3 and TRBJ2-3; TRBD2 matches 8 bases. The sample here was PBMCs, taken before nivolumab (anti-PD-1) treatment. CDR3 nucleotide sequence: TGTGCCAGCAGCTTATATCCGGGGGGGACAGATACGCAGTATTTT. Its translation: CASSLYPGGTDTQYF.